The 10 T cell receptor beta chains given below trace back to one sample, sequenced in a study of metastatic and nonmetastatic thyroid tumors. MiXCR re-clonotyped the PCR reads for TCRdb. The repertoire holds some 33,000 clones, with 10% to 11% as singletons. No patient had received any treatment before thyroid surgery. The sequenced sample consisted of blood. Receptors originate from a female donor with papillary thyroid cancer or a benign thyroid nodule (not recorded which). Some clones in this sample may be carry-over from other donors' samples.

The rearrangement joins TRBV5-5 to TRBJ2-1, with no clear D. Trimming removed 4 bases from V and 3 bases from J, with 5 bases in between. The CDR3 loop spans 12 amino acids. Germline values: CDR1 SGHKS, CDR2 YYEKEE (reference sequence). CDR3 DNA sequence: TGTGCCAGCAGCCCTAACTACAATGAGCAGTTCTTC. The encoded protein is CASSPNYNEQFF.

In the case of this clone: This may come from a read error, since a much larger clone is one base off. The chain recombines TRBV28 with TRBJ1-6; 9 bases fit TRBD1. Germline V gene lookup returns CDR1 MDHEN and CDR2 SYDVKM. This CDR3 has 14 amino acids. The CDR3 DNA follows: TGTGCTTGCACTTCCGGGACAGGGAATTCACCCCTCCACTTT. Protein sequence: CACTSGTGNSPLHF.

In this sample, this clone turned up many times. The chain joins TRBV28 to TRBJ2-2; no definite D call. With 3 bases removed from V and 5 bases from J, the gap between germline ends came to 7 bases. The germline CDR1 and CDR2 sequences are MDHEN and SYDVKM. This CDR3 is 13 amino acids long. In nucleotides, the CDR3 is TGTGCCAGCAGTTTGCTGGATACCGGGGAGCTGTTTTTT. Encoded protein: CASSLLDTGELFF.

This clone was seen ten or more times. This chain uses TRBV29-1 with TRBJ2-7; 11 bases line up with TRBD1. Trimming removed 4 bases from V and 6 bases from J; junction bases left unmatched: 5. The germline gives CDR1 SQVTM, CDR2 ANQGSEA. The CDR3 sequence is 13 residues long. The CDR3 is CSVGSGQGVEQYF. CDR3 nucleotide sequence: TGCAGCGTTGGCTCGGGACAGGGGGTCGAGCAGTACTTC.

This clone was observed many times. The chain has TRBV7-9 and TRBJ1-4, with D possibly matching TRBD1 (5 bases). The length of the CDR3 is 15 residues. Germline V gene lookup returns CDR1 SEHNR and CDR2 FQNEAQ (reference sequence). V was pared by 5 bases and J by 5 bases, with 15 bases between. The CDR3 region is CASSQITGVNEKLFF. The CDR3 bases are TGTGCCAGCAGCCAGATTACAGGCGTAAATGAAAAACTGTTTTTT.

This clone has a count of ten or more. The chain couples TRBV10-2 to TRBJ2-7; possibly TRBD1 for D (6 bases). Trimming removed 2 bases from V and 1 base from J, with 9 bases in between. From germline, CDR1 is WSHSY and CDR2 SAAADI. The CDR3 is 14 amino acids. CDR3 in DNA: TGCGCCAGCAGTGAGGGGGACACTTCCTACGAGCAGTACTTC. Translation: CASSEGDTSYEQYF.

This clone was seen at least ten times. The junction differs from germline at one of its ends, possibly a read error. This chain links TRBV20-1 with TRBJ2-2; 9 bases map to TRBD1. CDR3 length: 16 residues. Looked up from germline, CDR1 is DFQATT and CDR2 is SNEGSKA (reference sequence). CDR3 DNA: TGCAGTGCTAGAGATCCTGACAGGGGGGATGCCGGGAAGCTGTTTTTT. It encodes CSARDPDRGDAGKLFF.

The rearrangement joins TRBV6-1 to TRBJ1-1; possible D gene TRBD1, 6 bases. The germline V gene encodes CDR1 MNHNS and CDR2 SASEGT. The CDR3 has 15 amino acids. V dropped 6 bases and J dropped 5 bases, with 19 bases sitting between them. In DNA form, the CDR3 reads TGTGCCAGCAGCCCCTTGACAGGCATCGGGACTGAAGCTTTCTTT. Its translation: CASSPLTGIGTEAFF.

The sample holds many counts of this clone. CDR3 protein: CSARLGGGGEKLFF. The DNA of the CDR3 is TGCAGTGCTAGACTAGGTGGGGGGGGTGAAAAACTGTTTTTT. The chain has TRBV20-1 and TRBJ1-4; D possibly corresponds to TRBD1 (5 bases). Deletions cut 2 bases from V and 7 bases from J, with 14 bases between. Germline CDR1 reads DFQATT; CDR2 reads SNEGSKA (reference sequence). The CDR3 runs to 14 residues.

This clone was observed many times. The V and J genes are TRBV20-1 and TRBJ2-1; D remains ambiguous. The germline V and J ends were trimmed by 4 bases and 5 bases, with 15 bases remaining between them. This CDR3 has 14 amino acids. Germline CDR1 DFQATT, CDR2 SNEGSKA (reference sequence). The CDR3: CSAMGPHIDNEQFF. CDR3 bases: TGCAGTGCTATGGGCCCTCATATAGACAATGAGCAGTTCTTC.